The present T cell receptor (beta chain) was sequenced within a study of regulatory T cells in long-lasting Graves disease. Study background: Recently diagnosed Graves' patients had received antithyroid drugs for under 3 months.

V was cut by 0 bases and J by 1 base, with 16 bases left in between. Germline V gene sequence: CDR1 SGHVS, CDR2 FQNEAQ. The CDR3 extends over 18 amino acids. Time point specified: newly diagnosed GD, antithyroid drugs for less than 3 months. The TCR library was made from RNA that had been extracted from PBMCs in TRIzol. CDR3 regions were amplified by Arm-PCR using iRepertoire HTBI primers to build TCR beta libraries. TCRdb fed the multiplex PCR reads into MiXCR, producing one record per CDR3 protein. Of a few hundred thousand distinct CDR3 sequences in the sample, around 16% are singletons; the top ten hold around 20%. General study findings and limits: Sampling was limited to peripheral blood rather than thyroid tissue. TCR diversity was lower in persistent Graves' patients (versus newly diagnosed ones).

In its sample, this clonotype was seen many times. Antigen specificity is unknown. The same sample was also used in a study of T cells in Graves' hyperthyroidism and ophthalmopathy. That publication notes: Lactation, pregnancy, other autoimmune disease or uncontrolled infection excluded patients.

This rearrangement joins TRBV7-8 to TRBJ1-5; a possible D gene is TRBD1 (5 bases). This receptor was obtained from a woman aged 18-35 years with Graves disease. The sample here was peripheral blood mononuclear cells (PBMCs), taken at new diagnosis, from a patient treated with antithyroid drugs. The CDR3 nucleotides are TGTGCCAGCAGCTTAGCGCATATTGGGGGGAAGAGCAATCAGCCCCAGCATTTT. Protein sequence: CASSLAHIGGKSNQPQHF.